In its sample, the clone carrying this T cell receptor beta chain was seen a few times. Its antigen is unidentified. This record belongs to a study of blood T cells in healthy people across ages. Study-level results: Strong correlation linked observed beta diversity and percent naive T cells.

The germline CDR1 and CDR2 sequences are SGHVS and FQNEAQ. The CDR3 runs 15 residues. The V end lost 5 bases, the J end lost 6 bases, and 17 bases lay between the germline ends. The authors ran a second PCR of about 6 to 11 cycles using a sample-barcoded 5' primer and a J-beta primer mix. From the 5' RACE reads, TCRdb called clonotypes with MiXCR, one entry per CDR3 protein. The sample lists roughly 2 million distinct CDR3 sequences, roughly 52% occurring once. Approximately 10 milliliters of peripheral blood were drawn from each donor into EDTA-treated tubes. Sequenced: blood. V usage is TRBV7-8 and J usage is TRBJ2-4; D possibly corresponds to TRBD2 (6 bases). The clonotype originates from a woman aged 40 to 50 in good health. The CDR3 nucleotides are TGTGCCAGCAGCGCGCCGGGGACTTCCTCAAACATTCAGTACTTC. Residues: CASSAPGTSSNIQYF.